This is a list of T cell receptor beta chains from one sample in a study of T cells expressing NK-cell markers. TCRdb reprocessed the 5' RACE reads; each CDR3 protein has one entry and no DNA is given. The sample totals 20,000 to 25,000 distinct CDR3 sequences. Sequenced input: blood T cells: a sorted CD56 or NKG2C T cell subset, CD4+ or CD8+ T cells, or bulk PBMC T cells (not recorded which). These receptors were taken from a man aged 18 to 70 in good health. Each CDR3 is given with its conserved first and last residue.

CDR3 protein	V gene	J gene
CASSSRGGEAFF	TRBV7-3	TRBJ1-1
CASSVGTGGGETQYF	TRBV9	TRBJ2-5
CATQGTNQPQHF	TRBV10-3	TRBJ1-5
CAIRPEGLKLTGELFF	TRBV10-3	TRBJ2-2
CASSGQASTDTQYF	TRBV6-2/TRBV6-3	TRBJ2-3
CASSTNAIAGSNTGELFF	TRBV7-3	TRBJ2-2
CASSLASGTGAYEQYF	TRBV7-2	TRBJ2-7
CASKPGTSKEQYF	TRBV2	TRBJ2-7
CASSVGPRAAGELFF	TRBV9	TRBJ2-2
CASTTSGSYEQYF	TRBV28	TRBJ2-7
CSARDSTNFRPDTQYF	TRBV20-1	TRBJ2-3
CSANWRGGQETQYF	TRBV20-1	TRBJ2-5
CASSPGGAINEQFF	TRBV7-2	TRBJ2-1
CASSDRQGSGANVLTF	TRBV9	TRBJ2-6
CASSLRNSRELFF	TRBV7-2	TRBJ2-2
CASSLLRNTEAFF	TRBV28	TRBJ1-1
CASRRTPGQGSTDTQYF	TRBV5-1	TRBJ2-3
CANTPYRDRNEKLFF	TRBV7-9	TRBJ1-4
CASSIGRRMNTEAFF	TRBV6-5	TRBJ1-1
CASSPPGLTDTQYF	TRBV18	TRBJ2-3
CASSPRPTSGRNVYNEQFF	TRBV3-1	TRBJ2-1
CASSPSRTFTYEQYF	TRBV5-5	TRBJ2-7
CASSARAVVGAGEQCF	TRBV11-2	TRBJ2-7
CASSSTGGPGWNEQFF	TRBV7-9	TRBJ2-1
CSAVPGRRSSYNEQFF	TRBV20-1	TRBJ2-1
CASSQDRPANQPQHF	TRBV4-1	TRBJ1-5
CASSQTGQGANTGELFF	TRBV4-1	TRBJ2-2
CASSLGIGGARETQYF	TRBV12-3/TRBV12-4	TRBJ2-5